This T cell receptor beta chain was retrieved from a study of cytomegalovirus exposure and HLA in healthy donors. General study points: Confirmation in vitro established that a few CMV-associated chains were specific for CMV antigens. Reported results showed that the classifier diagnosed cytomegalovirus status with high specificity and sensitivity. Altogether, some 160 TCR beta chains were recorded as cytomegalovirus-associated.

The germline V and J ends were trimmed by 6 bases and 1 base, with 15 bases remaining between them. The CDR3 covers 15 residues. The V gene's germline CDR1 is MNHEY and CDR2 SVGAGI. Assay used: immunoSEQ multiplex PCR; TCRdb lists only in-frame clones, some missing. The table has some 320,000 clones, about 85% seen once. Concerning this clone itself: Its antigen is unknown.

The receptor's source is a woman in her 30s in good health and CMV-seropositive. V and J are TRBV6-5 and TRBJ1-1; possibly TRBD1 for D (5 bases). Source material: PBMCs. The CDR3 is CASRKRGTANTEAFF. CDR3 in DNA: TGTGCCAGCAGGAAACGGGGGACCGCGAACACTGAAGCTTTCTTT.